This TCR beta chain was sequenced for a study of T cell repertoires in cytomegalovirus infection. Overall study: The authors relied on CMV epitopes, both recently identified HLA-C-restricted and well-studied HLA-B-restricted. Public TCR beta signatures provided an indication of both CMV infection and a matching HLA type.

A single record per CDR3 protein comes from TCRdb applying MiXCR to the reads. Altogether 550,000 to 850,000 distinct CDR3 sequences are present, around a third being singletons, with the ten largest covering roughly 20%. Concerning this clonotype itself: The antigen remains undetermined.

General study findings and limits: Based on cumulative public TCR beta family frequency, carriers of CMV plus the relevant HLA were identified. In two of eight donors, the top clonotype was HLA-C-restricted CMV-specific.

The V and J ends lost 4 bases and 6 bases respectively, with 12 bases between them. The CDR3 totals 13 residues. Germline V lookup: CDR1 LGHDT, CDR2 YNNKEL (reference sequence). The J gene is TRBJ1-1, the V gene TRBV3-1; a possible D gene is TRBD1 (5 bases). The sample in question was cultured PBMCs, obtained from culture after CMV antigen stimulation. The TCR sequence derives from a human donor in good health (CMV status not recorded). Some clones in this sample may be carry-over from other donors' samples. CDR3 nucleotide sequence: TGTGCCAGCAGCCGACAGTTAGACGCTGAAGCTTTCTTT. As protein: CASSRQLDAEAFF.